The source of this T cell receptor (beta chain) is a study of OX40 agonist ivuxolimab in advanced cancers. Study in general: The group had a mean age of around 64 years, ranged from about 20 to 80, and was 80% to 85% male. Allowance was made for prior anti-PD-1, anti-PD-L1 or anti-CTLA-4 therapy, and 40% to 45% had some.

The length of the CDR3 is 13 residues. Trimming removed 4 bases at V and 4 bases at J, with 6 bases between. Germline V CDR1 and CDR2: SGHTS, YDEGEE. Profiling relied on immunoSEQ multiplex PCR, and the TCRdb table lists in-frame clones only, not all of them. The repertoire holds about 68,000 clones, with roughly 88% as singletons. This clonotype was sampled from an adult with an advanced solid tumor such as melanoma, head and neck, liver or kidney cancer. The sequencing here drew on CD4+ or CD8+ T cells sorted from blood, taken in a trial of the OX40 agonist ivuxolimab. The chain joins TRBV5-8 to TRBJ2-6; D is ambiguous. CDR3 sequence reads: CASSPSGANVLTF. As DNA, the CDR3 is TGTGCCAGCAGCCCCTCGGGGGCCAACGTCCTGACTTTC.